The sample holds a few counts of the clone carrying this T cell receptor beta chain. Its antigen is not known. The data stem from a study of human T cells and chemical hapten exposure. The wider study: Throughout the roughly 26-week study, diphenylcyclopropenone was applied weekly to the patients' scalps.

The CDR3 covers 20 residues. Looked up from germline, CDR1 is LGHDT and CDR2 is YNNKEL (reference sequence). With 5 bases clipped from V and 5 bases from J, the junction kept 21 bases outside the gene matches. Time point specified: patch test 3, about 24 weeks after DPC sensitization. Treatment here: therapeutic diphenylcyclopropenone sensitization with weekly scalp DPC. Total RNA was extracted from unfractionated whole blood. TCRdb independently ran MiXCR on the RACE reads; one entry per CDR3 protein. This sample has roughly 50,000 distinct CDR3 sequences, with 9.9% found just once. Study observations and caveats: The formation of large CDR3 similarity clusters by expanded TCRs significantly exceeded that of controls.

This chain connects TRBV3-1 to TRBJ2-1, with 10 positions matching TRBD1. This clonotype originated in a woman aged 35 to 49 with alopecia areata. Some clones in this sample may be carry-over from other donors' samples. This sample comprised whole blood, obtained in connection with sensitization to the hapten diphenylcyclopropenone (DPC). The CDR3 reads CASSVRTGGSFPQRNNEQFF. Written as DNA, the CDR3 is TGTGCCAGCAGCGTTCGGACAGGGGGTTCATTCCCGCAGAGAAACAATGAGCAGTTCTTC.